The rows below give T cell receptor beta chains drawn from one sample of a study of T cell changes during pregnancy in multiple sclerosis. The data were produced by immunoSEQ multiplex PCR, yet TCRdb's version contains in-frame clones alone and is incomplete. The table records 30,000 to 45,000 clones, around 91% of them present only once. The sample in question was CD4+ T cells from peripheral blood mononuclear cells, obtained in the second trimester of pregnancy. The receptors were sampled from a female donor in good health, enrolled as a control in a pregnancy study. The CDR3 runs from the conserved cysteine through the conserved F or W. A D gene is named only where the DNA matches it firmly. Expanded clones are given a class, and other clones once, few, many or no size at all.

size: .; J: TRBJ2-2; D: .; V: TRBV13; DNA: TGTGCCAGCAGCTTATCCCTTCTGGGGCTCTCAAACACCGGGGAGCTGTTTTTT; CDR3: CASSLSLLGLSNTGELFF
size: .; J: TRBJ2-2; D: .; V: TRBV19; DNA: TGTGCCAGTAGCCGAGCACGCGGGACGGGGAACACCGGGGAGCTGTTTTTT; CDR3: CASSRARGTGNTGELFF
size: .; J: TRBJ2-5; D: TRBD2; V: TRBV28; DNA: TGTGCCAGCAGCACTCCTAGCGGGAGGGCTTGGAGTCAAGAGACCCAGTACTTC; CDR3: CASSTPSGRAWSQETQYF
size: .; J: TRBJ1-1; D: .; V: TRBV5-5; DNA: TGTGCCAGCAGCCCGCTTAATTGGGCAGGGCCGCCCACTGAAGCTTTCTTT; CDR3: CASSPLNWAGPPTEAFF
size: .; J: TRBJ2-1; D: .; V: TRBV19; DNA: TGTGCCACCTTGGAGGACCCCCGGACCCTAGACTACAATGAGCAGTTCTTC; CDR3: CATLEDPRTLDYNEQFF
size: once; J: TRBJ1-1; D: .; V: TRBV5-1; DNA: TGCGCCAGCAGCTGGACAAAGAACACTGAAGCTTTCTTT; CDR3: CASSWTKNTEAFF
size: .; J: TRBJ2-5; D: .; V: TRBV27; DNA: TGTGCCACCGGGATTAACCGGGCACAAGAGACCCAGTACTTC; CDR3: CATGINRAQETQYF
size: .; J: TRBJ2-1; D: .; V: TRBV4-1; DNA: TGCGCCAGCAGCCAACCTAGGACTCGCAATGAGCAGTTCTTC; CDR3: CASSQPRTRNEQFF
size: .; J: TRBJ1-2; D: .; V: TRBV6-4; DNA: TGTGCCAGCAGTGAAAACCCTGGTAAGGGGCGCTATGGCTACACCTTC; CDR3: CASSENPGKGRYGYTF
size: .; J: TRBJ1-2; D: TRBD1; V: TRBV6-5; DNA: TGTGCCAGCAGTCAAGACAGGGGGTATGGCTACACCTTC; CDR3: CASSQDRGYGYTF
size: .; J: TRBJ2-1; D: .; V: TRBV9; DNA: TGTGCCAGCAGCGTACTAGCCGGAGGAAAGTCCTACAATGAGCAGTTCTTC; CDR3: CASSVLAGGKSYNEQFF
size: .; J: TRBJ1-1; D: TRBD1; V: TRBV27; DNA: TGTGCCAGCGCCCCATGGACAGGGGGCGAGAACACTGAAGCTTTCTTT; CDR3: CASAPWTGGENTEAFF
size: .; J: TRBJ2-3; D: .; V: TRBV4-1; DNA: TGCGCCAGCAGCCCCGTATCGGGCACAGATACGCAGTATTTT; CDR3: CASSPVSGTDTQYF
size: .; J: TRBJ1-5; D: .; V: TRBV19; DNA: TGTGCCAGTAGTCCGCAGTTCGCCGTTACTTTCGGGCAGCCCCAGCATTTT; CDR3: CASSPQFAVTFGQPQHF
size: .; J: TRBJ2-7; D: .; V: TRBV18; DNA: TGTGCCAGCTCTGGCGGCTCCTACGAGCAGTACTTC; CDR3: CASSGGSYEQYF
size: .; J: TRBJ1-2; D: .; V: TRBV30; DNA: TGTGCCTGGAGCGTAGACTATGGCTACACCTTC; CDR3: CAWSVDYGYTF
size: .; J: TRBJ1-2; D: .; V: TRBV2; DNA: TGTGCCAGCAGTGAATGGGGCCCCGACTATGGCTACACCTTC; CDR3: CASSEWGPDYGYTF
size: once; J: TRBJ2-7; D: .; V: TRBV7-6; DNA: TGTGCCAGCAGCTTAGAACCAGTCTACGAGCAGTACTTC; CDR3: CASSLEPVYEQYF
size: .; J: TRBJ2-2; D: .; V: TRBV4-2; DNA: TGTGCCAGCAGCCAAGAGACAAGATTCACCGGGGAGCTGTTTTTT; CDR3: CASSQETRFTGELFF
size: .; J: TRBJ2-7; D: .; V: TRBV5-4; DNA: TGTGCCAGCAGCTTCCCAGGAAGGGGGATGGGCGAGCAGTACTTC; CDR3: CASSFPGRGMGEQYF
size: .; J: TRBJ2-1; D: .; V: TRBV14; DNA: TGTGCCAGCAGCCAAGATTGGAGCAGGGTAGGAGGGAGTTCCTACAATGAGCAGTTCTTC; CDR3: CASSQDWSRVGGSSYNEQFF
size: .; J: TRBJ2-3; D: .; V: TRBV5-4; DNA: TGTGCCAGCAGCTTGGGACAGCCCCGAAGCACAGATACGCAGTATTTT; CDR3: CASSLGQPRSTDTQYF
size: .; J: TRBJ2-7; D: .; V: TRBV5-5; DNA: TGTGCCAGCAGGGAGAGGTACGAGCAGTACTTC; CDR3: CASRERYEQYF
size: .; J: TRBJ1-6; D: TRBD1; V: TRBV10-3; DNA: TGTGCCATACACCGGGACAGTAATTCACCCCTCCACTTT; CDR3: CAIHRDSNSPLHF
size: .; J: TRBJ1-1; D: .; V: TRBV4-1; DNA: TGCGCCAGCAGAGAAAGGGGGAGGGTTGAAGCTTTCTTT; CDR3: CASRERGRVEAFF
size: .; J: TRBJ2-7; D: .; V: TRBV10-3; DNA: TGTGCCATCAGTGGACAGTCCTACGAGCAGTACTTC; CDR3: CAISGQSYEQYF
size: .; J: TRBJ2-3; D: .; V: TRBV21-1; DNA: TGTGCCAGCAGCAATGGCCATTGGCGGACGCAGTATTTT; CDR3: CASSNGHWRTQYF
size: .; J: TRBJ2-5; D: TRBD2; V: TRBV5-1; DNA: TGCGCCAGCAGCTTGGGGACCGGGACTAGCGGGGCTAGGGGGGCCCAGTACTTC; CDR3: CASSLGTGTSGARGAQYF
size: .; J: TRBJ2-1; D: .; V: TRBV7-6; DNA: TGTGCCAGCAGCTTAGCATTTTTGAGGGCTGAGCAGTTCTTC; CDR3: CASSLAFLRAEQFF
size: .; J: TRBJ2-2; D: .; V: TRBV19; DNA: TGTGCCAGTAGTAGCTTTATAGGGGGAAAAGGGACCGGGGAGCTGTTTTTT; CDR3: CASSSFIGGKGTGELFF
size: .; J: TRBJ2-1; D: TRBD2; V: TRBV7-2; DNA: TGTGCCAGCAGCCCCGAGGGACTAGCGGGCACTATCTACAATGAGCAGTTCTTC; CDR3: CASSPEGLAGTIYNEQFF
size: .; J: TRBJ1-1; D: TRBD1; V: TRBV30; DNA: TGTGCCTGGAGTCCAATAGGGACAGTCTTGAACACTGAAGCTTTCTTT; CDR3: CAWSPIGTVLNTEAFF
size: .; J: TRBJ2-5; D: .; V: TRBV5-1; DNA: TGCGCCAGCGTCCGAGGGCCGGGAGAGACCCAGTACTTC; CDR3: CASVRGPGETQYF
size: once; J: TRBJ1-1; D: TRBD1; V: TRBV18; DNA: TGTGCCAGCTCACGGACAGGGTCCGTGAACACTGAAGCTTTCTTT; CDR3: CASSRTGSVNTEAFF
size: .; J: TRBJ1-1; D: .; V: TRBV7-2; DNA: TGTGCCAGCAGCCCAGAGAGGGGGAGGAACACTGAAGCTTTCTTT; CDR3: CASSPERGRNTEAFF
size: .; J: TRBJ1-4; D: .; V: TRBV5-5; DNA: TGTGCCAGCAGGGGGGTCGGAGGGGCTCTGTTTTTT; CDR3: CASRGVGGALFF
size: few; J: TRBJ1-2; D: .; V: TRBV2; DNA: TGTGCCAGCAGCCAGAGGATCTATGGCTACACCTTC; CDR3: CASSQRIYGYTF
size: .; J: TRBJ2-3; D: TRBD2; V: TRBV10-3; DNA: TGTGCCATCAGTGAGGTAGCGGGGGGGACAGATACGCAGTATTTT; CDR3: CAISEVAGGTDTQYF
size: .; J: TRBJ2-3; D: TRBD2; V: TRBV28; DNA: TGTGCCAGCAGTTGGCTTCCGGCTAGCGGGAGCTCGATGGGGATGGGTACGCAGTATTTT; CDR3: CASSWLPASGSSMGMGTQYF
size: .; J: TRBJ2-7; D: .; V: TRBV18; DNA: TGTGCCAGCTCACCTCCCCCGGCTGACACGCAAACCTACGAGCAGTACTTC; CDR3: CASSPPPADTQTYEQYF
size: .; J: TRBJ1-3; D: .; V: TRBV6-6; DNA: TGTGCCAGCAGTCCCCAGGGGTCAGGTGGAAACACCATATATTTT; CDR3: CASSPQGSGGNTIYF
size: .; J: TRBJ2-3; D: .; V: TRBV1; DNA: TGCACCAGCAGCCAAGCCCTAGCGGGGGTCACAGATACGCAGTATTTT; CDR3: CTSSQALAGVTDTQYF
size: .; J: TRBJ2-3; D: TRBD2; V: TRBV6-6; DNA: TGTGCCAGCGGACTAGCGGGAGTATCTGATACGCAGTATTTT; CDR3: CASGLAGVSDTQYF
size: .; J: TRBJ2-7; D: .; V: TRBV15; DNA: TGTGCCACCAGCAGAGATCGGGTTTCTGGCGACGAGCAGTACTTC; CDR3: CATSRDRVSGDEQYF
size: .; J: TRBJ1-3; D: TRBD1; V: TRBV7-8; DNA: TGTGCCAGCAGCTTTCCGACAGGGGGAATGGCTGGAAACACCATATATTTT; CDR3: CASSFPTGGMAGNTIYF
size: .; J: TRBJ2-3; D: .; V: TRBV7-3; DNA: TGTGCCAGCAGCTTAAACCGCCCTCCTGGCGATACGCAGTATTTT; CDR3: CASSLNRPPGDTQYF
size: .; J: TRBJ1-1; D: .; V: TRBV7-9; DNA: TGTGCCAGCAGCCAAAGAGTGAACACTGAAGCTTTCTTT; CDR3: CASSQRVNTEAFF
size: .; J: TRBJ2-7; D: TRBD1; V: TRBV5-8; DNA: TGTGCCAGCAGCCCGGACACAGGGGGCTCCTACGAGCAGTACTTC; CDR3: CASSPDTGGSYEQYF
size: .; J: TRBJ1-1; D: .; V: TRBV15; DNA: TGTGCCACCAGCAGCCCCTGGAACACTGAAGCTTTCTTT; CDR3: CATSSPWNTEAFF
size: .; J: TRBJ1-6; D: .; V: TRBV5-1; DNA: TGCGCCAGCAGCTTGGCCGAGAATTCACCCCTCCACTTT; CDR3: CASSLAENSPLHF